The subject of this entry is one T cell receptor (beta chain). Its recognized antigen is unknown. No base quality information exists; no much larger clone differs at one position. This sample is drawn from a study of response to subunit inactivated influenza vaccine (dated by TCRdb to the late 2010s). Study-wide context: The study used deep quantitative T cell receptor repertoire profiling to track responses to a trivalent subunit inactivated influenza vaccine. The full study reports these points: The authors proposed that each seasonal influenza vaccination may bring in only a limited number of new T cells.

Library preparation employed RT-PCR. TCRdb lists the instrument as Illumina HiSeq 2500. TCRdb redid the processing of the public reads, applying fastp at Q25 and MiXCR, and retained in-frame beta chains. Every distinct CDR3 protein forms one entry, paired with its most common genes and DNA. This sample is represented by 500,000 to 600,000 distinct CDR3 sequences; 10% to 15% of them were singletons. Over 10% of the sample lies in the top ten. The sample's time point label is to be understood as: approximately 40 days after influenza vaccine administration. The CDR3, cysteine through phenylalanine, is 15 amino acids long. Just the 45-base CDR3 DNA is kept, in frame starting at base 1. The trim is 1 base for V and 0 bases for J, with a gap of 10 bases between the germline ends.

This clonotype was sampled from a man between 50 and 59 years old who received an inactivated influenza vaccine. Donor details come from another sample of the same person, matched by shared clones. Sequencing was performed on PBMCs from blood, taken roughly 47 days after vaccination. The chain is encoded by TRBV12-3 or TRBV12-4 joined to TRBJ2-7; possibly the D gene is TRBD2, per 5 matching bases. The CDR3 region reads CASSLGGLRSYEQYF. The DNA sequence follows: TGTGCCAGCAGTTTAGGCGGGCTCCGCTCCTACGAGCAGTACTTC.